This entry lists 17 T cell receptor beta chains sequenced from one sample in a study of cytomegalovirus exposure and HLA in healthy donors. It was with 60 Vbeta and 13 Jbeta primers that the PCR ran. Method: immunoSEQ multiplex PCR; TCRdb's copy keeps in-frame clones and lacks some. The table shows about 52,000 clones, with 65% to 85% occurring only once. The sequencing sample was made of PBMCs. All receptors derive from a man between 18 and 29 years old in good health and CMV-seronegative.

The gene calls are TRBV10-3 and TRBJ2-5; D may be TRBD1 (5 bases). Germline lookup yields CDR1 ENHRY and CDR2 SYGVKD. The CDR3 sequence is 13 residues long. Deletions cut 10 bases from V and 3 bases from J, with 15 bases between. Here the CDR3 DNA reads TGTGCCACCTTTGGGGCAGGGAAAGAGACCCAGTACTTC. Translated, it gives CATFGAGKETQYF.

V is TRBV5-4 and J is TRBJ2-1; 8 nucleotides agree with TRBD2. The CDR3 covers 16 residues. Per the germline V gene, CDR1 is SGHNT and CDR2 is YYREEE (reference sequence). V trimming: 1 base; J trimming: 6 bases; junction bases outside the gene matches: 9. CDR3 coding DNA: TGTGCCAGCAGCTTGTCGGGGGGGACTGCCGCCAATGAGCAGTTCTTC. Amino acids: CASSLSGGTAANEQFF.

The CDR3 spells CSVLVVSSGANVLTF. The CDR3 DNA follows: TGCAGCGTTTTAGTGGTGTCCTCTGGGGCCAACGTCCTGACTTTC. The chain uses TRBV29-1 and TRBJ2-6, with D uncertain. The CDR3 has 15 residues. Germline V gene sequence: CDR1 SQVTM, CDR2 ANQGSEA. Trimming removed 5 bases from V and 0 bases from J, with 11 bases in between.

The chain is built from TRBV6-4 and TRBJ1-1; 8 nucleotides line up with TRBD1. Unmatched junction bases numbered 14, after V lost 11 bases and J lost 6 bases. The germline CDR1 and CDR2 sequences are MRHNA and SNTAGT. The CDR3 extends over 14 amino acids. The CDR3, as DNA: TGTGCCGACTACCGGACAGGGAAAACACCTGAAGCTTTCTTT. Amino acid sequence: CADYRTGKTPEAFF.

A few counts support this clone. The V call is TRBV4-3, the J call TRBJ1-3; the D is unclear. Germline V gene lookup returns CDR1 LGHNA and CDR2 YSLEER. The CDR3 sequence is 16 residues long. The V end was cut by 4 bases, the J end by 1 base, with 14 bases between. CDR3 nucleotides: TGCGCCAGCAGCCCCAGCGCGGCGTCTTCTGGAAACACCATATATTTT. Residues: CASSPSAASSGNTIYF.

The chain has TRBV29-1 and TRBJ2-1, with TRBD2 identical over 11 bases. The germline V gene encodes CDR1 SQVTM and CDR2 ANQGSEA. This CDR3 region has 18 residues. J gave up 2 bases and V 4 bases, and 13 bases lay outside the gene matches. Here the CDR3 reads CSVASGTSGSFTYNEQFF. CDR3 in DNA: TGCAGCGTTGCTTCCGGGACTAGCGGCTCCTTTACCTACAATGAGCAGTTCTTC.

The chain recombines TRBV25-1 with TRBJ1-6; 7 bases fit TRBD1. Trimming removed 6 bases from V and 7 bases from J; junction bases left unmatched: 0. CDR1 MGHDK and CDR2 SYGVNS come from the germline V gene. This CDR3 comprises 12 residues. The DNA for the CDR3 is TGTGCCAGCAGACAGGGGAATTCACCCCTCCACTTT. It codes for CASRQGNSPLHF.

The chain joins TRBV30 to TRBJ1-5; D unclear. The CDR3 is made up of 14 amino acids. Germline lookup yields CDR1 GTSNPN and CDR2 SVGIG (reference sequence). Trimming cost V 3 bases and J 0 bases, with 9 bases left between them. The DNA for the CDR3 is TGTGCCTGGAGCGGACTGAGTAGCAATCAGCCCCAGCATTTT. Translation gives CAWSGLSSNQPQHF.

This chain joins TRBV6-5 and TRBJ1-2; no reliable D call. CDR3 size: 13 residues. Trimming removed 5 bases at V and 2 bases at J, with 9 bases between. CDR1 and CDR2 (germline): MNHEY, SVGAGI. CDR3 loop: CASSATGNYGYTF. In nucleotides, the CDR3 is TGTGCCAGCAGTGCCACGGGGAACTATGGCTACACCTTC.

This clone was picked up one time. The chain links TRBV4-3 to TRBJ1-1; D uncertain. CDR3 length: 14 amino acids. Germline V CDR1 and CDR2: LGHNA, YSLEER. With 3 bases removed from V and 3 bases from J, the gap between germline ends came to 11 bases. DNA of the CDR3: TGCGCCAGCAGCCATAGCCTTCGGGACACTGAAGCTTTCTTT. The encoded protein is CASSHSLRDTEAFF.

This clone came up once. The chain recombines TRBV10-2 with TRBJ2-1; 11 positions match TRBD2. This CDR3 comprises 16 residues. J lost 2 bases, V lost 6 bases, and 6 bases had no gene match. Germline assignment: CDR1 WSHSY and CDR2 SAAADI. CDR3 coding DNA: TGCGCCAGCAGCTTGAAACTAGCGGGAGCCTACAATGAGCAGTTCTTC. Translating gives CASSLKLAGAYNEQFF.

The chain couples TRBV6-5 to TRBJ2-7; 8 bases line up with TRBD1. Germline V gene lookup returns CDR1 MNHEY and CDR2 SVGAGI. Germline trimming cut 6 bases from V and 6 bases from J; bases unmatched to any gene: 10. The CDR3 runs to 14 residues. The CDR3 region is CASREVGQGGEQYF. CDR3 DNA: TGTGCCAGCAGGGAGGTTGGACAGGGCGGCGAGCAGTACTTC.

This clone has only a few counts. The chain recombines TRBV4-1 with TRBJ2-3; D unresolved. The germline V gene encodes CDR1 MGHRA and CDR2 YSYEKL. The CDR3 has 15 amino acids. V was pared by 4 bases and J by 0 bases, with 11 bases between. The CDR3 DNA is TGCGCCAGCAGCCGAGCCTCCCTTAGCACAGATACGCAGTATTTT. Its protein product is CASSRASLSTDTQYF.

This sequence joins TRBV6-5 and TRBJ2-7; maybe TRBD2 (7 bases). V was pared by 4 bases and J by 6 bases, with 19 bases between. CDR1 is MNHEY, CDR2 SVGAGI, per germline. CDR3 size: 15 residues. Here the CDR3 DNA reads TGTGCCAGCAGTTCTTGGGACACCCGGGGGGCCGAGCAGTACTTC. As protein: CASSSWDTRGAEQYF.

The chain is built from TRBV14 and TRBJ2-2; tentative D call: TRBD1 (6 bases). The ends were cut back, 5 bases at V and 4 bases at J, with 8 bases in the middle. Per the germline V gene, CDR1 is SGHDN and CDR2 is FVKESK. This CDR3 spans 13 amino acids. The CDR3 sequence is CASSSRGTGELFF. The CDR3 coding sequence is TGTGCCAGCAGCTCCAGGGGCACCGGGGAGCTGTTTTTT.

The chain recombines TRBV7-9 with TRBJ2-1, with D possibly matching TRBD1 (6 bases). The V and J ends lost 0 bases and 9 bases respectively, with 12 bases between them. The CDR3 consists of 14 residues. Germline CDR1 is SEHNR and CDR2 is FQNEAQ (reference sequence). In DNA form, the CDR3 reads TGTGCCAGCAGCTTAGCTACCGGGACACCTGAGCAGTTCTTC. Its protein product is CASSLATGTPEQFF.

The count of this clone is one. V gene TRBV5-1 combines with J gene TRBJ2-6; D is possibly TRBD1 (5 bases). CDR1 is SGHRS, CDR2 YFSETQ, per germline. The CDR3 is 15 amino acids. V lost 3 bases, J lost 0 bases, and 7 bases lay in between. The CDR3 region has the DNA TGCGCCAGCAGCTCCGACAGCTCTGGGGCCAACGTCCTGACTTTC. Its protein product is CASSSDSSGANVLTF. The full variable domain, in which reference TRBV5-1 and TRBJ2-6 provide the parts outside the CDR3, is KAGVTQTPRYLIKTRGQQVTLSCSPISGHRSVSWYQQTPGQGLQFLFEYFSETQRNKGNFPGRFSGRQFSNSRSEMNVSTLELGDSALYLCASSSDSSGANVLTFGAGSRLTVL.